The T cell receptor (beta chain) under discussion was sequenced for a study of PD-L1 blockade in urothelial cancer. Study-level information: Researchers found blood samples held a median of approximately 150,000 T cells.

Trimming took 5 bases from V and 0 from J; bases not matched to a gene: 6. CDR1 is SGHRS and CDR2 is YFSETQ in the germline V gene. The CDR3 covers 15 residues. Specified time point: pretreatment peripheral blood. A total of 1 to 8 samples per patient were collected pretreatment and on-treatment. Each PCR reaction had synthetic TCR analog templates spiked into it. The table came from immunoSEQ multiplex PCR; TCRdb's copy has only in-frame clones and leaves some out. The sample has more than 55,000 clones, 81% seen once. The sample here was PBMCs, taken around atezolizumab (anti-PD-L1) treatment. The chain joins TRBV5-1 to TRBJ2-5, with 8 positions matching TRBD2. The TCR was taken from a man in his 70s with urothelial cancer. The CDR3 protein is CASRTSGNYQETQYF. The CDR3 DNA is TGCGCCAGCAGAACTAGCGGAAATTACCAAGAGACCCAGTACTTC.